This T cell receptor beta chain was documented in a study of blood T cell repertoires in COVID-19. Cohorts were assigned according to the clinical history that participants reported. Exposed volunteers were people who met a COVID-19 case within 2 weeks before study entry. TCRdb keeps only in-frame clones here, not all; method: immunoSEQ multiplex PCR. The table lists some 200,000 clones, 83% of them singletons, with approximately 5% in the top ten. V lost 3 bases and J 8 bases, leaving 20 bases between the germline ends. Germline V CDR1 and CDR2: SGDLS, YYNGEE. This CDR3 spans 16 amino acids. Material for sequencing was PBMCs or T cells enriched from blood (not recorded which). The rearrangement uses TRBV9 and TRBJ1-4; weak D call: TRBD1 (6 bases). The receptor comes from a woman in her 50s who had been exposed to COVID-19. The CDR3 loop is CASSDGQYGPKEKLFF. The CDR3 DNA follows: TGTGCCAGCAGCGATGGACAGTACGGTCCCAAAGAAAAACTGTTTTTT.